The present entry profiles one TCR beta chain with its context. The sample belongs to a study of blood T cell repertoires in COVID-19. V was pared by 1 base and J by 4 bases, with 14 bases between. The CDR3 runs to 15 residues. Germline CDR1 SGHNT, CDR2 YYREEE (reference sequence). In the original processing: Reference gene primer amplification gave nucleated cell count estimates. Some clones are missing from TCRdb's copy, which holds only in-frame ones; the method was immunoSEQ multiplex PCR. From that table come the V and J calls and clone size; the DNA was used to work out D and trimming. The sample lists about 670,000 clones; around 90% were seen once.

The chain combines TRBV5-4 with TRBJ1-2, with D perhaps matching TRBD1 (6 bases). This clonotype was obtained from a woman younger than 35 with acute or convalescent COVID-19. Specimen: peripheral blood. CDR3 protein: CASSLKGGEGYGYTF. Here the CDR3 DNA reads TGTGCCAGCAGCTTGAAAGGGGGTGAGGGCTATGGCTACACCTTC.